This T cell receptor beta chain was obtained from a study of blood T cell repertoires in COVID-19. Study overall: Some COVID-19 samples were acute and others convalescent; all came from the United States, Italy and Spain. Sample material is recorded as cDNA or gDNA derived from T cells, B-cell-depleted T cells, or PBMCs.

In its sample, this clone was seen a few times. The CDR3 covers 17 residues. Trimming took 5 bases from V and 4 from J; bases not matched to a gene: 12. CDR1 and CDR2 (germline): SEHNR, FQNEAQ (reference sequence). Only in-frame clones appear in the TCRdb table, and some are missing; sequencing was by immunoSEQ multiplex PCR. Of roughly 190,000 clones in the sample, approximately 85% were seen once. Researchers sorted participants into cohorts using their self-reported clinical history. Symptom resolution, clearance, or two negative PCRs marked the recovered donors of Cohort 3. The chain joins TRBV7-9 to TRBJ2-3; 10 bases match TRBD2. The sample comprised PBMCs or T cells enriched from blood (not recorded which). The TCR was taken from a man aged 40-55 years who had recovered from COVID-19. In nucleotides, the CDR3 is TGTGCCAGCAGCCCCACCATGCTAGCGGGAGTGGCAGATACGCAGTATTTT. Residues: CASSPTMLAGVADTQYF. Drawing the rest from reference TRBV7-9 and TRBJ2-3, the complete variable domain is DTGVSQNPRHKITKRGQNVTFRCDPISEHNRLYWYRQTLGQGPEFLTYFQNEAQLEKSRLLSDRFSAERPKGSFSTLEIQRTEQGDSAMYLCASSPTMLAGVADTQYFGPGTRLTVL.